This T cell receptor beta chain stems from a study of blood T cell repertoires in COVID-19. For the study at large: The United States, Italy and Spain were the sources of the acute and convalescent COVID-19 samples. T cells, B-cell-depleted T cells, or PBMCs provided the cDNA or gDNA that served as material.

Original processing notes: The assay estimated nucleated cells by amplifying reference gene primers. Some clones are missing from TCRdb's copy, which holds only in-frame ones; the method was immunoSEQ multiplex PCR. V and J calls and clone size are given by that table; D and trimming were obtained from the DNA. This repertoire shows about 190,000 clones, 80% to 90% found once; its top ten account for 20%. V lost 5 bases and J lost 3; bases outside the gene matches: 7. CDR1 is MNHNY and CDR2 is SVGAGI in the germline V gene (reference sequence). CDR3 length: 14 amino acids. This clonotype was sampled from a human donor in a cohort sampled during active COVID-19. What was sequenced was peripheral blood. The rearrangement joins TRBV6-6 to TRBJ2-7, with 7 bases matching TRBD1. The DNA for the CDR3 is TGTGCCAGCAGTAACCCGGGACAGATCTACGAGCAGTACTTC. Its translation is CASSNPGQIYEQYF.